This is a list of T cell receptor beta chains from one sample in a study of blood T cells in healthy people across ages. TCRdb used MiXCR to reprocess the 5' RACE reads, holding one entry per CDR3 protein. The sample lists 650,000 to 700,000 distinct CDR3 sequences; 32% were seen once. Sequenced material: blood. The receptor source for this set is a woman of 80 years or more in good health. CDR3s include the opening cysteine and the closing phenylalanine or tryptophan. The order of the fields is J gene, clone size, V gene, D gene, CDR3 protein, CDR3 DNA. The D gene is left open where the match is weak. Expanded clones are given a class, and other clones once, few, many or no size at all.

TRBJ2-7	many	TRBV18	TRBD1	CASSTNDRDYEQYF	TGTGCCAGCTCGACTAACGACAGGGACTACGAGCAGTACTTC
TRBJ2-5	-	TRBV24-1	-	CATSDLRWQSQETQYF	TGTGCCACCAGTGATTTGAGGTGGCAGAGCCAAGAGACCCAGTACTTC
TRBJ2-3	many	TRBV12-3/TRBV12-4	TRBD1	CASGPWTGGTDTQYF	TGTGCCAGCGGCCCCTGGACAGGGGGCACAGATACGCAGTATTTT
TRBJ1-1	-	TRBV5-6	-	CASKSNTEAFF	TGTGCCAGCAAGAGTAACACTGAAGCTTTCTTT
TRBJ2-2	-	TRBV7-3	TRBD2	CASSLTRRGAGANTGELFF	TGTGCCAGCAGCTTAACCCGGCGGGGGGCGGGGGCCAACACCGGGGAGCTGTTTTTT
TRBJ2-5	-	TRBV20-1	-	CSASGFSGKINMRETQYF	TGCAGTGCTAGTGGCTTCAGTGGGAAAATTAATATGAGAGAGACCCAGTACTTC
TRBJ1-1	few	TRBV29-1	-	CSVGTDTEAFF	TGCAGCGTTGGGACAGACACTGAAGCTTTCTTT
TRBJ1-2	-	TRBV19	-	CASSWTVANYGYTF	TGTGCCAGTAGCTGGACAGTCGCTAACTATGGCTACACCTTC
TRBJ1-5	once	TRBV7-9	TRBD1	CASSPFGTDDQPQHF	TGTGCCAGCAGCCCTTTTGGGACAGATGATCAGCCCCAGCATTTT
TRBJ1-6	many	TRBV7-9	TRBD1	CASSIDRGDSPLHF	TGTGCCAGCAGCATTGACAGGGGAGATTCACCCCTCCACTTT
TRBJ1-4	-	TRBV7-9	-	CASSLRLREKLFF	TGTGCCAGCAGCTTAAGGCTCAGGGAAAAACTGTTTTTT
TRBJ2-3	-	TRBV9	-	CASSVRGLTDTQYF	TGTGCCAGCAGCGTCCGGGGGTTGACAGATACGCAGTATTTT
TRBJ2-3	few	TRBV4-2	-	CASSPGIGDTDTQYF	TGTGCCAGCAGCCCAGGGATTGGTGACACAGATACGCAGTATTTT
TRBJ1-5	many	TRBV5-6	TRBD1	CASSHRAGGWNQPQHF	TGTGCCAGCAGCCATAGGGCAGGGGGTTGGAATCAGCCCCAGCATTTT
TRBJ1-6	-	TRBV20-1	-	CSALWHGAKNNSPLHF	TGCAGTGCCCTTTGGCACGGAGCAAAGAATAATTCACCCCTCCACTTT
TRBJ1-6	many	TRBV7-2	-	CASSLGRGFYSPLHF	TGTGCCAGCAGCTTAGGTCGAGGGTTTTATTCACCCCTCCACTTT
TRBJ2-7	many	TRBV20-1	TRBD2	CSASAGTSLLDVDEQYF	TGCAGTGCTAGTGCCGGGACTAGCTTGTTGGATGTCGACGAGCAGTACTTC
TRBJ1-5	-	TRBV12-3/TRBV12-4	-	CASSWEGIQPQHF	TGTGCCAGCAGTTGGGAGGGGATCCAGCCCCAGCATTTT